These 32 T cell receptor beta chains originate from one sample sequenced in a study of Graves' ophthalmopathy and Graves' hyperthyroidism. Amplifying from RNA transcripts, the study obtained TCR beta CDR3 regions. The library came from an HTBI-primed first-round RT-PCR and a second-round multiplex PCR. TCRdb reprocessed the multiplex PCR reads via MiXCR and lists one record per CDR3 protein. The sample contains 150,000 or so distinct CDR3 sequences, under 40% of which appear only once. The material sequenced was peripheral blood. These receptors originate from a woman between 40 and 55 years old with Graves' ophthalmopathy.

This chain joins TRBV2 and TRBJ2-7, with 9 bases aligning to TRBD1. The length of the CDR3 is 13 residues. Unmatched junction bases numbered 3, after V lost 5 bases and J lost 4 bases. The germline V gene encodes CDR1 SNHLY and CDR2 FYNNEI. CDR3 amino acids: CASSSTGGYEQYF. CDR3 nucleotides: TGTGCCAGCAGTTCGACAGGGGGTTACGAGCAGTACTTC.

In this sample, this clonotype turned up many times. The CDR3 here is CASTPSGSLYEQYF. The CDR3 DNA reads as TGTGCCAGCACCCCTAGCGGATCCCTATACGAGCAGTACTTC. This rearrangement joins TRBV6-2 or TRBV6-3 to TRBJ2-7; 7 bases fit TRBD2. The V segment lost 7 bases and the J segment 4 bases; nucleotides outside the gene matches: 10. The CDR3 contains 14 residues. The germline CDR1 and CDR2 sequences are MNHEY and SVGEGT.

CDR3 loop: CATFRQGETQYF. CDR3 nucleotide sequence: TGTGCCACCTTTAGACAGGGGGAGACCCAGTACTTC. The chain is built from TRBV24-1 and TRBJ2-5; 8 bases map to TRBD1. Germline V lookup: CDR1 KGHDR, CDR2 SFDVKD. This CDR3 comprises 12 residues. V lost 9 bases and J lost 5; bases outside the gene matches: 4.

There are many counts of this clonotype. The gene calls are TRBV7-2 and TRBJ2-7, with a weak D call TRBD2 (7 bases). V was shortened by 4 bases and J by 4 bases, with 17 bases between the two germline ends. The CDR3 spans 15 residues. Germline loops: CDR1 SGHTA, CDR2 FQGNSA. This CDR3 reads CASSWGGGPSYEQYF. The CDR3 coding sequence is TGTGCCAGCAGCTGGGGGGGCGGCCCTTCTTACGAGCAGTACTTC.

This clonotype occurred many times. J is TRBJ2-5 and V is TRBV7-2; D call uncertain. Germline V gene data show CDR1 as SGHTA and CDR2 as FQGNSA. The germline V and J ends were trimmed by 5 bases and 5 bases, with 15 bases remaining between them. The length of the CDR3 is 14 residues. The CDR3 bases are TGTGCCAGCAGCACGGGTCTTTCCCGGGAGACCCAGTACTTC. Protein sequence: CASSTGLSRETQYF.

This clonotype was detected once. The rearrangement links TRBV25-1 to TRBJ2-7, with a possible D match to TRBD2 (6 bases). Deletions cut 2 bases from V and 3 bases from J, with 8 bases between. Germline lookup yields CDR1 MGHDK and CDR2 SYGVNS. There are 13 residues in the CDR3. The CDR3 nucleotides are TGTGCCAGCAGTGAAGGGGACTTCTACGAGCAGTACTTC. Translation: CASSEGDFYEQYF.

This rearrangement joins TRBV27 to TRBJ1-1, with 8 bases aligning to TRBD1. Germline CDR1 MNHEY, CDR2 SMNVEV (reference sequence). This CDR3 spans 14 amino acids. The V gene end was trimmed by 6 bases and the J gene end by 6 bases; junction bases not matched to a gene: 9. The CDR3 sequence: CASRAQGAMAEAFF. CDR3 coding DNA: TGTGCCAGCAGGGCCCAGGGGGCGATGGCTGAAGCTTTCTTT.

This clonotype appeared many times. The chain joins TRBV5-1 to TRBJ2-7; TRBD1 matches at 10 bases. V lost 4 bases and J lost 1; bases outside the gene matches: 5. Germline-derived CDR1 and CDR2 are SGHRS and YFSETQ. The CDR3 runs 15 residues. CDR3 sequence reads: CASSKDRGPSYEQYF. CDR3 DNA sequence: TGCGCCAGCAGCAAAGACAGGGGGCCTTCCTACGAGCAGTACTTC.

V and J are TRBV2 and TRBJ1-1; D gene unclear. The germline CDR1 and CDR2 sequences are SNHLY and FYNNEI. Trimming cost V 5 bases and J 0 bases, with 10 bases left between them. This CDR3 spans 14 amino acids. The CDR3 protein is CASSLSILNTEAFF. The CDR3 DNA is TGTGCCAGCAGTTTAAGTATTCTGAACACTGAAGCTTTCTTT.

This clonotype was counted at least ten times. This sequence joins TRBV7-2 and TRBJ2-5; D uncertain. Germline values: CDR1 SGHTA, CDR2 FQGNSA. V shed 2 bases and J shed 1 base, with 8 bases lying between them. CDR3 length: 14 residues. This CDR3 reads CASSLYRAQETQYF. CDR3 in DNA: TGTGCCAGCAGCTTATATCGGGCCCAAGAGACCCAGTACTTC.

The chain links TRBV6-5 to TRBJ2-5, with 10 positions matching TRBD1. The CDR3 length is 17 residues. Germline CDR1 reads MNHEY; CDR2 reads SVGAGI. The trim removed 0 bases at V and 2 bases at J, leaving 6 bases unmatched. CDR3 bases: TGTGCCAGCAGTTACTCGTATCAGGACAGGGGGCAAGAGACCCAGTACTTC. As protein: CASSYSYQDRGQETQYF.

This clonotype occurred many times. This chain uses TRBV19 with TRBJ1-5; D not resolved. The CDR3 contains 14 residues. The germline CDR1 and CDR2 sequences are LNHDA and SQIVND (reference sequence). Trimming took off 3 bases at V and 5 bases at J, with 11 bases between the two ends. CDR3 sequence (DNA): TGTGCCAGTAGTATCGGGGAATCGCATCAGCCCCAGCATTTT. Protein product: CASSIGESHQPQHF.

This clonotype has a count of ten or more. The J gene is TRBJ1-5, the V gene TRBV12-3 or TRBV12-4; TRBD1 might be the D (5 bases). CDR3 length: 16 amino acids. Trimming pared 1 base from V and 4 bases from J, leaving 14 bases between. CDR3 coding DNA: TGTGCCAGCAGTTTAGGGGACGTAGGGAATAATCAGCCCCAGCATTTT. Translation: CASSLGDVGNNQPQHF.

This chain uses TRBV4-2 with TRBJ2-7, with 8 positions matching TRBD2. V lost 0 bases and J lost 7; bases outside the gene matches: 8. The CDR3 spans 15 residues. Germline CDR1 is LGHNA and CDR2 is YNFKEQ. CDR3 sequence (DNA): TGTGCCAGCAGCCAAGAAACGGGAGGGCCGGGGGAGCAGTACTTC. Translating gives CASSQETGGPGEQYF.

The chain recombines TRBV19 with TRBJ2-7, with a tentative D call TRBD2 (6 bases). CDR3 length equals 13 residues. From germline, CDR1 is LNHDA and CDR2 SQIVND (reference sequence). V gave up 5 bases and J gave up 2 bases, with 10 bases separating them. CDR3 sequence: CASSVAGPYEQYF. The CDR3, as DNA: TGTGCCAGTAGTGTCGCGGGACCCTACGAGCAGTACTTC.

The CDR3 sequence is CASSEWGQVEQYF. CDR3 nucleotides: TGTGCCAGCAGTGAATGGGGACAGGTCGAGCAGTACTTC. The chain joins TRBV6-1 to TRBJ2-7; 8 bases are a match to TRBD1. Germline V lookup: CDR1 MNHNS, CDR2 SASEGT. The CDR3 is 13 amino acids. Trimming removed 2 bases from V and 6 bases from J; junction bases left unmatched: 3.

This clonotype was counted ten times or more. The germline gene is not matched at one end of the junction; a read error may be the cause. The V gene is TRBV7-2, the J gene TRBJ2-2; D may match TRBD1 or TRBD2 (6 bases each). CDR1 SGHTA and CDR2 FQGNSA come from the germline V gene. This CDR3 region has 16 residues. As DNA, the CDR3 is TGTGCCAGCAGCCTAGCGACAGGCCTGAACACCGGGGAGCTGTTTTTT. Translated: CASSLATGLNTGELFF.

This clonotype was seen at least ten times. The rearrangement links TRBV7-6 to TRBJ1-1, with D possibly matching TRBD1 (5 bases). Trimming left V 5 bases short and J 1 base short, with 11 bases between. The germline V gene has CDR1 SGHVS and CDR2 FNYEAQ. The CDR3 loop spans 14 amino acids. The CDR3 sequence: CASSQNGGNTEAFF. As DNA, the CDR3 is TGTGCCAGCAGCCAAAACGGGGGGAACACTGAAGCTTTCTTT. Variable domain in full (rest from reference TRBV7-6 and TRBJ1-1): GAGVSQSPRYKVTKRGQDVALRCDPISGHVSLYWYRQALGQGPEFLTYFNYEAQQDKSGLPNDRFSAERPEGSISTLTIQRTEQRDSAMYRCASSQNGGNTEAFFGQGTRLTVV.

The chain carries TRBV28 and TRBJ1-1; no clear D. Germline CDR1 is MDHEN and CDR2 is SYDVKM. The CDR3 is made up of 12 amino acids. The germline V and J ends were trimmed by 3 bases and 10 bases, with 12 bases remaining between them. CDR3: CASSFEGGVAFF. In nucleotides, the CDR3 is TGTGCCAGCAGTTTTGAGGGCGGGGTAGCTTTCTTT.

The chain carries TRBV27 and TRBJ1-3; D ambiguous. The CDR3 length is 16 residues. CDR1 is MNHEY, CDR2 SMNVEV, per germline (reference sequence). Trimming removed 1 base from V and 7 bases from J, with 17 bases in between. CDR3 sequence (DNA): TGTGCCAGCAGTTTATGGGCGGATATTAATGGGAACACCATATATTTT. Its translation: CASSLWADINGNTIYF.

This clonotype was recorded only once. The gene calls are TRBV28 and TRBJ2-5, with 14 bases aligning to TRBD2. The germline V gene encodes CDR1 MDHEN and CDR2 SYDVKM. The length of the CDR3 is 16 residues. With V trimmed by 6 bases and J by 5 bases, 8 bases remained unmatched. This CDR3 is CASSTGLAGAGETQYF. The CDR3 DNA reads as TGTGCCAGCAGCACGGGACTAGCGGGAGCAGGGGAGACCCAGTACTTC.

This clonotype was seen many times. The rearrangement uses TRBV27 and TRBJ2-6; D gene ambiguous. This CDR3 spans 14 amino acids. Trimming took 6 bases from V and 0 from J, leaving 6 bases between them. Germline CDR1 and CDR2: MNHEY and SMNVEV (reference sequence). The CDR3 sequence: CASSPISGANVLTF. DNA for the CDR3: TGTGCCAGCAGCCCAATCTCTGGGGCCAACGTCCTGACTTTC.

In its sample, this clonotype was seen many times. The gene calls are TRBV6-2 or TRBV6-3 and TRBJ2-7; unclear D gene. CDR3 length: 17 residues. Germline V lookup: CDR1 MNHEY, CDR2 SVGEGT. V gave up 4 bases and J gave up 0 bases, with 19 bases separating them. The CDR3 nucleotides are TGTGCCAGCAGTTTCGACCGTGACAACCCACTCTCCTACGAGCAGTACTTC. It yields the protein CASSFDRDNPLSYEQYF.

This clonotype was counted at least ten times. The rearrangement uses TRBV25-1 and TRBJ1-2; D is undetermined. The germline gives CDR1 MGHDK, CDR2 SYGVNS. Trimming took off 0 bases at V and 4 bases at J, with 9 bases between the two ends. This CDR3 contains 14 residues. The CDR3 protein is CASSEYEQIYGYTF. The CDR3 nucleotides are TGTGCCAGCAGTGAATATGAACAGATCTATGGCTACACCTTC.

This sequence joins TRBV11-2 and TRBJ2-5; D gene uncertain. V lost 6 bases and J 6 bases, leaving 14 bases between the germline ends. The CDR3 runs 13 residues. Looked up from germline, CDR1 is SGHAT and CDR2 is FQNNGV. CDR3 amino acids: CASSLSGPQTQYF. Written as DNA, the CDR3 is TGTGCCAGCAGTTTATCCGGGCCTCAGACCCAGTACTTC.

This clonotype has only a few counts. The V gene is TRBV12-3 or TRBV12-4, the J gene TRBJ1-2; possibly TRBD1 for D (6 bases). This CDR3 has 14 amino acids. The V and J ends lost 2 bases and 4 bases respectively, with 11 bases between them. CDR3: CASSLLQGAYGYTF. The DNA of the CDR3 is TGTGCCAGCAGTTTATTACAGGGAGCCTATGGCTACACCTTC.

This clonotype was seen ten or more times. The chain combines TRBV11-3 with TRBJ2-7, with a weak D call TRBD1 (6 bases). CDR1 is SGHNT and CDR2 is YENEEA in the germline V gene. Trimming took 0 bases from V and 5 from J, leaving 8 bases between them. This CDR3 has 13 amino acids. CDR3 region: CASSLDWTDEQYF. The CDR3 bases are TGTGCCAGCAGCTTAGATTGGACAGACGAGCAGTACTTC. The whole variable domain, remainder taken from reference TRBV11-3 and TRBJ2-7, is EAGVVQSPRYKIIEKKQPVAFWCNPISGHNTLYWYLQNLGQGPELLIRYENEEAVDDSQLPKDRFSAERLKGVDSTLKIQPAELGDSAVYLCASSLDWTDEQYFGPGTRLTVT.

In its sample, this clonotype was seen many times. Here the CDR3 reads CASSQDLMRASGSSYEQYF. The CDR3 DNA reads TGCGCCAGCAGCCAAGATCTAATGCGAGCTAGCGGGAGCTCCTACGAGCAGTACTTC. The V and J genes are TRBV4-1 and TRBJ2-7; 10 positions match TRBD2. Trimming removed 0 bases from V and 0 bases from J; junction bases left unmatched: 11. The CDR3 totals 19 residues. The germline gives CDR1 MGHRA, CDR2 YSYEKL.

This chain connects TRBV6-4 to TRBJ2-2; 9 bases match TRBD1. Germline V lookup: CDR1 MRHNA, CDR2 SNTAGT. Unmatched junction bases numbered 0, after V lost 0 bases and J lost 4 bases. This CDR3 region has 15 residues. This CDR3 reads CASSDSQGATGELFF. The CDR3 DNA follows: TGTGCCAGCAGTGACTCACAGGGGGCCACCGGGGAGCTGTTTTTT.

The table lists this clonotype with many counts. The chain is built from TRBV28 and TRBJ1-2; 11 bases fit TRBD1. J was trimmed by 5 bases and V by 6 bases; bases with no gene match: 2. The CDR3 runs to 13 residues. Germline V CDR1 and CDR2: MDHEN, SYDVKM. This CDR3 is CASRGDRGYGYTF. CDR3 sequence (DNA): TGTGCCAGCAGGGGGGACAGGGGGTATGGCTACACCTTC.

The chain recombines TRBV6-1 with TRBJ1-2; the D is unclear. V was shortened by 6 bases and J by 8 bases, with 10 bases between the two germline ends. The CDR3 length is 11 residues. Germline V gene sequence: CDR1 MNHNS, CDR2 SASEGT. CDR3 loop: CASSSTWGYTF. CDR3 DNA: TGTGCCAGCAGCTCAACTTGGGGCTACACCTTC.

This clonotype was recorded many times. V is TRBV18 and J is TRBJ1-5; D not certain. CDR3 length equals 14 residues. Germline loops: CDR1 KGHSH, CDR2 LQKENI. Trimming took off 6 bases at V and 0 bases at J, with 9 bases between the two ends. In nucleotides, the CDR3 is TGTGCCAGCTCCATGGGGTATAGCAATCAGCCCCAGCATTTT. Translated: CASSMGYSNQPQHF.